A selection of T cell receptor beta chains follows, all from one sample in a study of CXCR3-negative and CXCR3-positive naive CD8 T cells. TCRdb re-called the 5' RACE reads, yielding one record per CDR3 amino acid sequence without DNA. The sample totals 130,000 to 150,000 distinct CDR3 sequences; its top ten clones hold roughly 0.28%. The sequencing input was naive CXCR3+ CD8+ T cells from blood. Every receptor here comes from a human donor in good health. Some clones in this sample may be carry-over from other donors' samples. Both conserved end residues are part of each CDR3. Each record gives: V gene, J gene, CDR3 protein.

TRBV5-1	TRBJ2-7	CASSPESGSYEQHF
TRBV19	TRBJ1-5	CASDDSFNQPQHF
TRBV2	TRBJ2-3	CASSEGGHPFGGTDTQYF
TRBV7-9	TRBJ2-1	CASSLEGGEQFF
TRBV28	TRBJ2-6	CASSLPGNGANVLTF
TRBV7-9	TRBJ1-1	CASSSGTVMNTEAFF
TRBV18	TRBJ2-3	CASSPPPGGVDTQYF
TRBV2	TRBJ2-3	CASSLPGLAGEGGADTQYF
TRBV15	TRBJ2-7	CATSRDQSLTSYEQYF
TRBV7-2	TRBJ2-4	CASSGTSGRFDIQYF
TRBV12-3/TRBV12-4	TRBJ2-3	CASSSSLPTSGGLTDTQYF
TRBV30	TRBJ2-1	CAWSAPGDEQFF
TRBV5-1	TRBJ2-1	CASSLYRGFAPEQFF
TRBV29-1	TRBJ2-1	CSLLTSTASSYNEQFF
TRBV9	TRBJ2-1	CASSASGYNEQFF
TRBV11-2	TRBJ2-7	CASSADVTGAYEQYF
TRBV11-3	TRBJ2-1	CASSRTAYNEQFF
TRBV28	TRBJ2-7	CASRAGTSGSYEQYF
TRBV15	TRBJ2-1	CATSRGMGRGEQFF
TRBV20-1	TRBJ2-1	CSAPDIVSSYNEQFF
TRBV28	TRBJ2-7	CASSDRLELYEQYF
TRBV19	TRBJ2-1	CASSFVAAEQFF
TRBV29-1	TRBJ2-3	CSVATNTFTDTQYF
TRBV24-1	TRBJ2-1	CATSAGRGSYNEQFF
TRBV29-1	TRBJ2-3	CSVEASLGTRGITQYF
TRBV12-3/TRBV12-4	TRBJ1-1	CASRGTALRAFF
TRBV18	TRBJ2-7	CASSPPTGRLDEQYF
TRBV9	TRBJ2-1	CASSVAGRYNEQFF
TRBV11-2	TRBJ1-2	CASSNMRPTADGYTF
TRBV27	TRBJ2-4	CASNPGGVSIQYF
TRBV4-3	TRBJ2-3	CASSQVQGDTQYF
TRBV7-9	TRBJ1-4	CASSLVPTGKLFF
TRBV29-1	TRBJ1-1	CSVVGGGAGTEAFF
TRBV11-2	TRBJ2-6	CASSLELGAFSGANVLTF
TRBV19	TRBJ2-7	CASSNEWSGSPYEQYF
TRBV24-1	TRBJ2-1	CATSDSSGRAKDEQFF
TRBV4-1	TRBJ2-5	CASSQGTSGPTETQYF
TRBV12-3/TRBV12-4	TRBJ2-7	CASRFDSSYEQYF